This TCR beta chain was recovered during a study of blood T cell repertoires in COVID-19. The V end lost 3 bases, the J end lost 3 bases, and 9 bases lay between the germline ends. Germline V gene sequence: CDR1 SGHTA, CDR2 FQGNSA. This CDR3 region has 13 residues. Produced via immunoSEQ multiplex PCR; TCRdb's table is partial and in-frame only. The repertoire includes hundreds of thousands of clones, approximately 90% of them detected once, and approximately 2% sits in the top ten. This clonotype was sampled from a woman in her fifties or sixties in a cohort exposed to, infected with or recovered from COVID-19 (not recorded which). The J gene is TRBJ2-7, the V gene TRBV7-2; D gene unclear. The source material was PBMCs or T cells enriched from blood (not recorded which). The CDR3: CASSFLVHYEQYF. The DNA for the CDR3 is TGTGCCAGCAGCTTCCTAGTTCACTACGAGCAGTACTTC.